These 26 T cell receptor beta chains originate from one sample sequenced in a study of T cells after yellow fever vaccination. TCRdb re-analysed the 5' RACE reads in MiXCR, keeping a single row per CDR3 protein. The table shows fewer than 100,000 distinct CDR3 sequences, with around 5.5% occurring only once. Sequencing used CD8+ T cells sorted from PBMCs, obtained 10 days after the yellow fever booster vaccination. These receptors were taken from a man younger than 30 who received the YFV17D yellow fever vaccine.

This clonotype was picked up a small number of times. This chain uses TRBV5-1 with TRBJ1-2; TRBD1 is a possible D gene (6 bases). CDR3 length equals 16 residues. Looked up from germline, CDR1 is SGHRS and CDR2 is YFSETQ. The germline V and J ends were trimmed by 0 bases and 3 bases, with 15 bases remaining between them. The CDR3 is CASSLAGGGSDYGYTF. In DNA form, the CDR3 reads TGCGCCAGCAGCTTGGCCGGGGGGGGCTCGGACTATGGCTACACCTTC.

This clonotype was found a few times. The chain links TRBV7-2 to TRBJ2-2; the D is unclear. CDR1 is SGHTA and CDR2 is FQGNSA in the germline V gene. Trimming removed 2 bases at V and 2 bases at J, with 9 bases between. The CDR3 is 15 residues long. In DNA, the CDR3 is TGTGCCAGCAGCTTACGCGTGTTTAACACCGGGGAGCTGTTTTTT. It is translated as CASSLRVFNTGELFF. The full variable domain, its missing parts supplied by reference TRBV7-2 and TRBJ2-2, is GAGVSQSPSNKVTEKGKDVELRCDPISGHTALYWYRQSLGQGLEFLIYFQGNSAPDKSGLPSDRFSAERTGGSVSTLTIQRTQQEDSAVYLCASSLRVFNTGELFFGEGSRLTVL.

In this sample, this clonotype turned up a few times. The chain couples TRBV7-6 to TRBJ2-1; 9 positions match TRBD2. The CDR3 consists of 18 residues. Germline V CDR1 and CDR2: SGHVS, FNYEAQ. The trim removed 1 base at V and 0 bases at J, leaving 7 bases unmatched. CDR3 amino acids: CASSLGAGGLSSYNEQFF. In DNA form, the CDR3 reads TGTGCCAGCAGCTTAGGGGCGGGGGGGCTTAGCTCCTACAATGAGCAGTTCTTC.

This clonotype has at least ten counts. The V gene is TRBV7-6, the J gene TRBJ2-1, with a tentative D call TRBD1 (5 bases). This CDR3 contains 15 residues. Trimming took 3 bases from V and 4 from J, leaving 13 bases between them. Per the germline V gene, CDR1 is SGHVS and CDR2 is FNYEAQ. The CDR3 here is CASSFQGESYNEQFF. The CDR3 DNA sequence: TGTGCCAGCAGCTTCCAGGGTGAATCTTACAATGAGCAGTTCTTC. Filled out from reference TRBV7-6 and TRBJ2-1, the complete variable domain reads GAGVSQSPRYKVTKRGQDVALRCDPISGHVSLYWYRQALGQGPEFLTYFNYEAQQDKSGLPNDRFSAERPEGSISTLTIQRTEQRDSAMYRCASSFQGESYNEQFFGPGTRLTVL.

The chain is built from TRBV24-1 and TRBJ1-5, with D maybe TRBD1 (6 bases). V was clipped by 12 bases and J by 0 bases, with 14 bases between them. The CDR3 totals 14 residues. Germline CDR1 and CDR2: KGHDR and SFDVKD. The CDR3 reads CAAGGGASNQPQHF. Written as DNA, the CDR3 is TGTGCCGCGGGGGGGGGGGCTAGCAATCAGCCCCAGCATTTT.

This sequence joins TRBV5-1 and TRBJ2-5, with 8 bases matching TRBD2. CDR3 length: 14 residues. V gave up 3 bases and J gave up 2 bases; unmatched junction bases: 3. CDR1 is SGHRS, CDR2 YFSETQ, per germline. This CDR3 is CASSSRGGQETQYF. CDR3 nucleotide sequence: TGCGCCAGCAGCTCCCGGGGGGGGCAAGAGACCCAGTACTTC.

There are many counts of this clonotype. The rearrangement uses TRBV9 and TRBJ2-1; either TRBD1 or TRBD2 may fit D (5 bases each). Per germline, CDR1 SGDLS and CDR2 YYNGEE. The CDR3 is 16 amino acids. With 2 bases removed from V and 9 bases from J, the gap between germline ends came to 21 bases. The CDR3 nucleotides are TGTGCCAGCAGCGTCGTAACGGGACCTCGCCTTAGTGAGCAGTTCTTC. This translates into CASSVVTGPRLSEQFF.

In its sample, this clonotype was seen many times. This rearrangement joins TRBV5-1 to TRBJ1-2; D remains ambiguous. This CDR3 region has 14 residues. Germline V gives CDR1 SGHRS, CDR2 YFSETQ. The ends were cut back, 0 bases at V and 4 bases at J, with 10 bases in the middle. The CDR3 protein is CASSLGPQSYGYTF. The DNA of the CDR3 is TGCGCCAGCAGCTTGGGGCCCCAGTCCTATGGCTACACCTTC.

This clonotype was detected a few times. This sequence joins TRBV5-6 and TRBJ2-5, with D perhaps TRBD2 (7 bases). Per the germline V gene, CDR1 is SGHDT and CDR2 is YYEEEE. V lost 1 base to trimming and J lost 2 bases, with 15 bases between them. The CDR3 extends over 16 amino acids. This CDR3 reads CASSLKVGGPQETQYF. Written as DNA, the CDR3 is TGTGCCAGCAGCTTGAAGGTGGGGGGGCCACAAGAGACCCAGTACTTC.

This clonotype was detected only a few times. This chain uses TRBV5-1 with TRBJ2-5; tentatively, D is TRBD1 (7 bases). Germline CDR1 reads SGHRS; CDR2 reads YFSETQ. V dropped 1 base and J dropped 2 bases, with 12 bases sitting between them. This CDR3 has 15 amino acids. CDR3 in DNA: TGCGCCAGCAGCTTGTCAGGGGGGTGGCAAGAGACCCAGTACTTC. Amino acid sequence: CASSLSGGWQETQYF.

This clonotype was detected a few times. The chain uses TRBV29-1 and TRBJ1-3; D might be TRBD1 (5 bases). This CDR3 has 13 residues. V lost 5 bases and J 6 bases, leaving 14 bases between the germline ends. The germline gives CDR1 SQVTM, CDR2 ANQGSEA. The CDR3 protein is CSVRLQDENTIYF. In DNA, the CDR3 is TGCAGCGTTCGATTACAGGACGAAAACACCATATATTTT.

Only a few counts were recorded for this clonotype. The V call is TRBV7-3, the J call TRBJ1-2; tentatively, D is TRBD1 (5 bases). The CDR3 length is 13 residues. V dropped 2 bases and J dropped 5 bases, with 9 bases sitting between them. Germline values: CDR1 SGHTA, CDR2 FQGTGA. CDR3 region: CASSLSGGYGYTF. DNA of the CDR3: TGTGCCAGCAGCTTATCTGGGGGATATGGCTACACCTTC.

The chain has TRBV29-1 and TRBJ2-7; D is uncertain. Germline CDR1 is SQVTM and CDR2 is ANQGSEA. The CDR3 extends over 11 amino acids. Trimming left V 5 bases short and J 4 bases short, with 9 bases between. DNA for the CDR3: TGCAGCGTTCGCGAGAAGTACGAGCAGTACGTC. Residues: CSVREKYEQYV.

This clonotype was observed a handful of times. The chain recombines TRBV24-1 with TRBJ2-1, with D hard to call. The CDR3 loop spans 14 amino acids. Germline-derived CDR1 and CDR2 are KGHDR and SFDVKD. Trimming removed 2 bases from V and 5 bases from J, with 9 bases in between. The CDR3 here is CATSDSLTDNEQFF. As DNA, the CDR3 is TGTGCCACCAGTGATTCCCTAACGGACAATGAGCAGTTCTTC.

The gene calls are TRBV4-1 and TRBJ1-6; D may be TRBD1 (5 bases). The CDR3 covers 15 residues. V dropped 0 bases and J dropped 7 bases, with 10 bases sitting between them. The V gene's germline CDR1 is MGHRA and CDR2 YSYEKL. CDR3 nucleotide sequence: TGCGCCAGCAGCCAAGATGCGGGGGGAAATTCACCCCTCCACTTT. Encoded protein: CASSQDAGGNSPLHF.

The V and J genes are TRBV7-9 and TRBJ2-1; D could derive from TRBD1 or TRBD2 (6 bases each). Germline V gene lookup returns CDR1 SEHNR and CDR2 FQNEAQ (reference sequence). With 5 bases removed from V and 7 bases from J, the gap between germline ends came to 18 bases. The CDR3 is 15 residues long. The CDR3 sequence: CASSRTGAGMNEQFF. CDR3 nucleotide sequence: TGTGCCAGCAGCCGTACGGGGGCCGGCATGAATGAGCAGTTCTTC.

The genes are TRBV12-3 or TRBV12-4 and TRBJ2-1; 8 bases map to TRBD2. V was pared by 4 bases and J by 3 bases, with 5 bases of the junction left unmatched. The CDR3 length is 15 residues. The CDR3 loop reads CASSSGTRIYNEQFF. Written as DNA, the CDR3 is TGTGCCAGCAGTTCGGGGACTAGAATCTACAATGAGCAGTTCTTC.

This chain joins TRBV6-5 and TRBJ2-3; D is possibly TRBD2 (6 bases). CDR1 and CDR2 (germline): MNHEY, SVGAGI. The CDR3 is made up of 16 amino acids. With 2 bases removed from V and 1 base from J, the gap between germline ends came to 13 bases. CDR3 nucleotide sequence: TGTGCCAGCAGTTACCGGGGGTATGTGGGCACAGATACGCAGTATTTT. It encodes CASSYRGYVGTDTQYF.

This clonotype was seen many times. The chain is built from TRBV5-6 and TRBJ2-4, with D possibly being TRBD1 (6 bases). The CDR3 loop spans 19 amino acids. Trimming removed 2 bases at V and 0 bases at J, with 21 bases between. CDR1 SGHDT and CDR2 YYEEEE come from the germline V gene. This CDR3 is CASSFATGPDQLAKNIQYF. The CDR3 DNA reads TGTGCCAGCAGCTTTGCGACAGGACCCGATCAACTAGCCAAAAACATTCAGTACTTC.

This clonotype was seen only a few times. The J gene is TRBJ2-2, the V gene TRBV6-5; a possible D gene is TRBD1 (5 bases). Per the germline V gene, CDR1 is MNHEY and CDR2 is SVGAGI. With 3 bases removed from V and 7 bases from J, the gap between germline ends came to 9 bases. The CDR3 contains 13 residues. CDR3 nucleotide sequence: TGTGCCAGCAGTTATCAGGGCGGCGGGGAGCTGTTTTTT. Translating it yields CASSYQGGGELFF.

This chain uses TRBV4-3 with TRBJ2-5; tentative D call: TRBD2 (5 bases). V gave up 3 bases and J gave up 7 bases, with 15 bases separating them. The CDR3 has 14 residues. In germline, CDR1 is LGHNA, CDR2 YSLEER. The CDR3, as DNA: TGCGCCAGCAGCCAGTCTGTTCGGGGAGTGACCCAGTACTTC. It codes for CASSQSVRGVTQYF.

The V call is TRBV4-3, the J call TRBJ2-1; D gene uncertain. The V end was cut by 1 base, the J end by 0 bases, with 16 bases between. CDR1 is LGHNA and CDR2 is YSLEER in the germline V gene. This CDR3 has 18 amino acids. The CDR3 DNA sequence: TGCGCCAGCAGCCAAGCGGGTCCAGCGAGGAGCTCCTACAATGAGCAGTTCTTC. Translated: CASSQAGPARSSYNEQFF.

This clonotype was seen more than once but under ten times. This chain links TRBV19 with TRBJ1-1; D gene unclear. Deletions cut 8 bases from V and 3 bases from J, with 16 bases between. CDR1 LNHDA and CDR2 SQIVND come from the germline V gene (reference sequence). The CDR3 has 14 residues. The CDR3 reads CASSLWGGDTEAFF. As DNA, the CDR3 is TGTGCCAGTTCGCTATGGGGTGGAGACACTGAAGCTTTCTTT. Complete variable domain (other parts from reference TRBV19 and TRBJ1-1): DGGITQSPKYLFRKEGQNVTLSCEQNLNHDAMYWYRQDPGQGLRLIYYSQIVNDFQKGDIAEGYSVSREKKESFPLTVTSAQKNPTAFYLCASSLWGGDTEAFFGQGTRLTVV.

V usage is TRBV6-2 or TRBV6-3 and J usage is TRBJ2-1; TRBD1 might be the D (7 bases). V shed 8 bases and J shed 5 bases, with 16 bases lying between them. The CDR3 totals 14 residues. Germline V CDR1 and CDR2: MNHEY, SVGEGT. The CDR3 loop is CASCSSRGDNEQFF. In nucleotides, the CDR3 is TGTGCCAGCTGTAGTTCCAGGGGGGACAATGAGCAGTTCTTC.

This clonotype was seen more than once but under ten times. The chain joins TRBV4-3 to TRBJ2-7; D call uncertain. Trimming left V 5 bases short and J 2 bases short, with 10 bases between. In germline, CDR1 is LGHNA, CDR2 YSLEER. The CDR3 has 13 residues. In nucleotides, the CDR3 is TGCGCCAGCAGCGAGGCGTGGGCCTACGAGCAGTACTTC. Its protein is CASSEAWAYEQYF.

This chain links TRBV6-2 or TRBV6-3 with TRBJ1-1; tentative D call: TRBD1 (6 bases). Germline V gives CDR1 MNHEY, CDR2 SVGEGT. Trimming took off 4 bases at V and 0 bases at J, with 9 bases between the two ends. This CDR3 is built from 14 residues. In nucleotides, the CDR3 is TGTGCCAGCAGTTGGACAGTCATGAACACTGAAGCTTTCTTT. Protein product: CASSWTVMNTEAFF.